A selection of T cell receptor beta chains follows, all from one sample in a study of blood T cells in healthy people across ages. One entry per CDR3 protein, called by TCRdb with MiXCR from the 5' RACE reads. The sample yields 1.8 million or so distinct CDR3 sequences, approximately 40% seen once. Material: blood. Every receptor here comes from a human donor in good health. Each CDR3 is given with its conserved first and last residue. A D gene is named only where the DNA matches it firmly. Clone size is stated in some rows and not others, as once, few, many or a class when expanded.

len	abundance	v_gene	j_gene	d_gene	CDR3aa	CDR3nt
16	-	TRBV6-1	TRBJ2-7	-	CASSPSLGGRIREQYF	TGTGCCAGCAGTCCGAGCCTGGGGGGTCGTATACGGGAGCAGTACTTC
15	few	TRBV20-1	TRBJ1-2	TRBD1	CSASRGRALNYGYTF	TGCAGTGCCTCGAGGGGGCGGGCCCTGAACTATGGCTACACCTTC
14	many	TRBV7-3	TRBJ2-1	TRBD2	CASSRLAGYNEQFF	TGTGCCAGCAGCCGACTAGCGGGGTACAATGAGCAGTTCTTC
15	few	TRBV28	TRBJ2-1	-	CASSSPGLRDNEQFF	TGTGCCAGCAGTTCACCGGGACTCCGCGACAATGAGCAGTTCTTC
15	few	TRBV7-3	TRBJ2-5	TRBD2	CASSLEAGRQETQYF	TGTGCCAGCAGCTTGGAAGCGGGGCGCCAGGAGACCCAGTACTTC
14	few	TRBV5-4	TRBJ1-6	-	CASSFNGDNSPLHF	TGTGCCAGCAGCTTTAACGGGGATAATTCACCCCTCCACTTT
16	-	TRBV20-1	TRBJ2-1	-	CSASLTVLSGTGEQFF	TGCAGTGCTAGCCTGACAGTTCTTTCCGGTACAGGTGAGCAGTTCTTC
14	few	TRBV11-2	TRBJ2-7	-	CASSSLEQSYEQYF	TGTGCCAGCAGCTCACTGGAACAATCCTACGAGCAGTACTTC
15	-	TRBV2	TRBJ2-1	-	CASSVPGVTYNEQFF	TGTGCCAGCAGTGTCCCAGGGGTCACCTACAATGAGCAGTTCTTC
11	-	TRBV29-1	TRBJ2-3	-	CSVVLQGSQYF	TGCAGCGTTGTTTTACAGGGTTCACAGTATTTT
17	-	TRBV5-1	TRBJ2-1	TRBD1	CASSLEGQGAAYNEQFF	TGCGCCAGCAGCTTGGAAGGACAGGGGGCCGCCTACAATGAGCAGTTCTTC
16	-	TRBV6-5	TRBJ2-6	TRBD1	CASKLTGGTGANVLTF	TGTGCCAGCAAACTTACAGGGGGCACTGGGGCCAACGTCCTGACTTTC
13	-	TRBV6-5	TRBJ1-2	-	CASSSASIYGYTF	TGTGCCAGCAGTTCAGCGTCAATCTATGGCTACACCTTC
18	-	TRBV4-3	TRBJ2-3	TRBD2	CASSQDWIAGGRFDTQYF	TGCGCCAGCAGCCAAGATTGGATCGCGGGGGGAAGGTTTGATACGCAGTATTTT
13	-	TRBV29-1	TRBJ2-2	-	CSVDQGNTGELFF	TGCAGCGTTGATCAGGGAAACACCGGGGAGCTGTTTTTT
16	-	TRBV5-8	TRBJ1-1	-	CASSLRASGLNTVAFF	TGTGCCAGCAGCTTGAGGGCTTCGGGCTTGAACACTGTAGCTTTCTTT
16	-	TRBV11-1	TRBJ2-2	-	CASTATGLAPSGELFF	TGTGCCAGCACTGCCACCGGGCTAGCCCCTTCCGGGGAGCTGTTTTTT
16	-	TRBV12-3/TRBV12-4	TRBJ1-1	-	CASSLEDLYMNTEAFF	TGTGCCAGCAGTTTAGAGGACCTTTACATGAACACTGAAGCTTTCTTT
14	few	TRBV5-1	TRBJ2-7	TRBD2	CASSGLARTYEQYF	TGCGCCAGCAGCGGACTAGCGAGAACCTACGAGCAGTACTTC
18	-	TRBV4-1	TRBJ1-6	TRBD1	CASSRTGTGGEKNSPLHF	TGCGCCAGCAGCCGCACCGGGACAGGGGGCGAAAAGAATTCACCCCTCCACTTT
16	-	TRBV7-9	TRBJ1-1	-	CASSFSLIVTNTEAFF	TGTGCCAGCAGCTTTTCCCTAATAGTTACGAACACTGAAGCTTTCTTT
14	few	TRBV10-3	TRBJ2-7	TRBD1	CAISAGTATYEQYF	TGTGCCATCAGCGCCGGGACAGCTACCTACGAGCAGTACTTC
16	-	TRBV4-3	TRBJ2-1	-	CASTLDWPGVYDEQFF	TGCGCCAGCACCTTAGATTGGCCAGGGGTATACGATGAGCAGTTCTTC
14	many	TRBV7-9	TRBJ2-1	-	CASSLEMGDNEQFF	TGTGCCAGCAGCTTAGAGATGGGGGACAATGAGCAGTTCTTC
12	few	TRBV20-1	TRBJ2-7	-	CSAPGVYYEQYF	TGCAGTGCCCCAGGAGTATACTACGAGCAGTACTTC
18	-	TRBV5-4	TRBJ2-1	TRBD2	CASSLEPGLGGGLNEQFF	TGTGCCAGCAGCTTGGAACCAGGGCTAGGCGGGGGGCTCAATGAGCAGTTCTTC
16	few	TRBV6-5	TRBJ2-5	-	CASSYSYRAEQETQYF	TGTGCCAGCAGTTACTCCTATAGGGCAGAGCAAGAGACCCAGTACTTC
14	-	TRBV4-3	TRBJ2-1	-	CASSQESGGAEQFF	TGCGCCAGCAGCCAAGAATCGGGGGGCGCTGAGCAGTTCTTC
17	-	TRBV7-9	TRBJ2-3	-	CASSLALGASEVDTQYF	TGTGCCAGCAGCTTAGCGCTTGGGGCTAGCGAAGTAGATACGCAGTATTTT
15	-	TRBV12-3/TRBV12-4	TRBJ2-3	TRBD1	CASSSTGRNTDTQYF	TGTGCCAGCAGCTCGACAGGGCGAAACACAGATACGCAGTATTTT
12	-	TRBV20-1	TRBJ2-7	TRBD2	CSGGTSDYEQYF	TGCAGTGGCGGGACTAGCGACTACGAGCAGTACTTC
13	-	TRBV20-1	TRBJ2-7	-	CSASYDIKNEQYF	TGCAGTGCTAGTTATGACATTAAGAATGAGCAGTACTTC
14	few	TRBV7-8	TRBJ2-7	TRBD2	CASSWAGTSGEQYF	TGTGCCAGCAGCTGGGCCGGGACTAGCGGTGAGCAGTACTTC
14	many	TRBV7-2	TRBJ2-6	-	CASSFSPGANVLTF	TGTGCCAGCAGCTTCTCCCCCGGGGCCAACGTCCTGACTTTC
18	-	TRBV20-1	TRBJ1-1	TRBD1	CSASGQGASLLLFTEAFF	TGCAGTGCTAGTGGGCAGGGGGCGTCCCTTTTGTTGTTCACTGAAGCTTTCTTT
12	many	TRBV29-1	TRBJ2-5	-	CSVTGNQETQYF	TGCAGCGTCACAGGGAACCAAGAGACCCAGTACTTC
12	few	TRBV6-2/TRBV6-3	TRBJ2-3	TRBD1	CAGGDREDTQYF	TGTGCCGGCGGCGACAGGGAAGATACGCAGTATTTT
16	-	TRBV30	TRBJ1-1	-	CAWIRGWRGLKSEAFF	TGTGCCTGGATTCGGGGTTGGAGGGGCCTCAAGTCTGAAGCTTTCTTT
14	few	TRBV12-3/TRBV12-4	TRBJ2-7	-	CASSLGVRNYEQYF	TGTGCCAGCAGCCTTGGGGTTCGTAACTACGAGCAGTACTTC
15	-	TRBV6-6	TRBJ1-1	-	CASSYSLRQNTEAFF	TGTGCCAGCAGTTACTCTTTGCGGCAGAACACTGAAGCTTTCTTT
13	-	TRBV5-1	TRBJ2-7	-	CASSFSRGNEQYF	TGCGCCAGCAGCTTCTCTAGGGGCAACGAGCAGTACTTC
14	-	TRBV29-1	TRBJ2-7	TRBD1	CSVERGQGINEQYF	TGCAGCGTTGAGAGGGGACAGGGTATCAATGAGCAGTACTTC
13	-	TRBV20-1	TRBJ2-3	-	CSLRRPRTDTQYF	TGCAGCCTAAGACGACCCCGCACAGATACGCAGTATTTT
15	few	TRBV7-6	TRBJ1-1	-	CASSLVQEMNTEAFF	TGTGCCAGCAGCTTAGTACAGGAAATGAACACTGAAGCTTTCTTT
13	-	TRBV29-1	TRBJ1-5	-	CSVLDRNNQPQHF	TGCAGCGTCCTGGACAGAAACAATCAGCCCCAGCATTTT
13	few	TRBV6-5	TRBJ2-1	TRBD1	CASSRETGDEQFF	TGTGCCAGCAGCCGTGAGACAGGGGATGAGCAGTTCTTC
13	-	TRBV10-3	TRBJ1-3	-	CAITEGAGNTIYF	TGTGCCATCACTGAGGGAGCCGGAAACACCATATATTTT